This TCR beta chain comes out of a study of response to subunit inactivated influenza vaccine. TCRdb re-called the RT-PCR reads through MiXCR, storing one row per CDR3 protein. The sample includes about 700,000 distinct CDR3 sequences, around 15% of them seen just once. This clonotype was recorded a few times. Sample: PBMCs from blood, taken 14 days before vaccination. The TCR sequence derives from a man in his forties or fifties who received an inactivated influenza vaccine.

The CDR3: CASSLRVNRASGGEQETQYF. The CDR3 DNA reads TGTGCCAGCAGTTTGCGTGTCAATCGGGCTAGCGGGGGGGAGCAAGAGACCCAGTACTTC. This sequence joins TRBV12-3 or TRBV12-4 and TRBJ2-5, with TRBD2 matching over 12 bases. V gave up 3 bases and J gave up 2 bases; unmatched junction bases: 16. This CDR3 region has 20 residues.